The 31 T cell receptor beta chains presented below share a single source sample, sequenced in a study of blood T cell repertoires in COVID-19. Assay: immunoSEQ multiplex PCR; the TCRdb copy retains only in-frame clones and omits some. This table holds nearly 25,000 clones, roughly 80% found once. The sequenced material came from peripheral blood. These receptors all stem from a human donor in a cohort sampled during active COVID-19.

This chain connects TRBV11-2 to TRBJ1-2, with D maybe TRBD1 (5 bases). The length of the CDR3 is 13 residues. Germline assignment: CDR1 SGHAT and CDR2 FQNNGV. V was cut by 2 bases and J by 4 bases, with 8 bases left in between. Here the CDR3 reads CASSLPDSYGYTF. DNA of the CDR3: TGTGCCAGCAGCTTACCCGACAGCTATGGCTACACCTTC.

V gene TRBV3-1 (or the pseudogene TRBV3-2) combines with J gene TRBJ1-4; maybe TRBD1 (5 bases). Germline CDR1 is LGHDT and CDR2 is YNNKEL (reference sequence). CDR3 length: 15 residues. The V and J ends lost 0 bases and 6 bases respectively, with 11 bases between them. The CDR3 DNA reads TGTGCCAGCAGCCAAGAAGCAGGGAATGATGAAAAACTGTTTTTT. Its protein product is CASSQEAGNDEKLFF.

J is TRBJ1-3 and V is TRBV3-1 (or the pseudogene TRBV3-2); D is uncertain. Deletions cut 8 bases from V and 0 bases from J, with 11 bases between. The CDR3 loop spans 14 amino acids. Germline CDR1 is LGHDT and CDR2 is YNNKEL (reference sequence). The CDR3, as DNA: TGTGCCAGCGGCCTCTCCCCCTCTGGAAACACCATATATTTT. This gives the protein CASGLSPSGNTIYF.

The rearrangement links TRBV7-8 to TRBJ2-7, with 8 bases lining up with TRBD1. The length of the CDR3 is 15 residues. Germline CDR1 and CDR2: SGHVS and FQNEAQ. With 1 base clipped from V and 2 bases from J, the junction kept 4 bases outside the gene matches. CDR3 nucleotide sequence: TGTGCCAGCAGCTTAGACAGGGGGGTTACCTACGAGCAGTACTTC. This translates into CASSLDRGVTYEQYF.

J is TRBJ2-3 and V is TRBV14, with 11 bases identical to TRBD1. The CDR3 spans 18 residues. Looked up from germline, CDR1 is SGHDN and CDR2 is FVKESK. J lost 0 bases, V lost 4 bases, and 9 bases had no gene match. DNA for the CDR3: TGTGCCAGCAGCCGAGGACAGGGGGCCCAGTTTAGCACAGATACGCAGTATTTT. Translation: CASSRGQGAQFSTDTQYF.

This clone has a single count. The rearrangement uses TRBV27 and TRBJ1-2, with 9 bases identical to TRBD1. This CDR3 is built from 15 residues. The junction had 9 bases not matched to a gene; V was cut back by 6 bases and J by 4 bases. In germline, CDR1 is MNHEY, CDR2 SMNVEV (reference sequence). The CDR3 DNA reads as TGTGCCAGCAGGGACCCACAGGGGGCAGTCTATGGCTACACCTTC. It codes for CASRDPQGAVYGYTF.

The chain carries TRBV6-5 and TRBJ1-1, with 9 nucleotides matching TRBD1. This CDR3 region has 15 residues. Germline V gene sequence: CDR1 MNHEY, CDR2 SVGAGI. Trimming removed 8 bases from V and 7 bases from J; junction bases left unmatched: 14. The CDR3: CASPPGTGIQGEAFF. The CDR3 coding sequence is TGTGCCAGCCCTCCCGGGACAGGGATCCAGGGTGAAGCTTTCTTT.

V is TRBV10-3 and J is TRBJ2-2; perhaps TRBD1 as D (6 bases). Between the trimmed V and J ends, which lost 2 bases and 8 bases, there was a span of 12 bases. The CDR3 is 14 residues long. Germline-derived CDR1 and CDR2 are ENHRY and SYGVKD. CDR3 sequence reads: CAISEAPGTGELFF. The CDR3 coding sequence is TGTGCCATCAGTGAGGCCCCCGGGACAGGGGAGCTGTTTTTT.

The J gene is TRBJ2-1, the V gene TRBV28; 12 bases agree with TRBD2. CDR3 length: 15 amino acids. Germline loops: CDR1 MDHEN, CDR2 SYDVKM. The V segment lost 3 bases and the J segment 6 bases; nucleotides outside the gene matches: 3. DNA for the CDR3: TGTGCCAGCAGTTTCCTAGCGGGAGGGTCCAATGAGCAGTTCTTC. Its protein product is CASSFLAGGSNEQFF. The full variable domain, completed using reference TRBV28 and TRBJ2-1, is DVKVTQSSRYLVKRTGEKVFLECVQDMDHENMFWYRQDPGLGLRLIYFSYDVKMKEKGDIPEGYSVSREKKERFSLILESASTNQTSMYLCASSFLAGGSNEQFFGPGTRLTVL.

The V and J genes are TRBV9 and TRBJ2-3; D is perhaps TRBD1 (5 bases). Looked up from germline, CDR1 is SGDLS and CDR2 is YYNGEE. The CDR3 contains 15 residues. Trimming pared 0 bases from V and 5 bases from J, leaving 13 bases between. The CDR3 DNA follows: TGTGCCAGCAGCGTAGCTAACCAGGGTGGAGATACGCAGTATTTT. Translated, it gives CASSVANQGGDTQYF.

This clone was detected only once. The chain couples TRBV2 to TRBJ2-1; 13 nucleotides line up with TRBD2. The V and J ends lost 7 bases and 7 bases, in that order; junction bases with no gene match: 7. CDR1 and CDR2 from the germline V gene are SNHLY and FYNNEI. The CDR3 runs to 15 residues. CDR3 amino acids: CASKPGLAGVNEQFF. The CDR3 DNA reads TGTGCCAGCAAGCCTGGACTAGCGGGAGTAAATGAGCAGTTCTTC.

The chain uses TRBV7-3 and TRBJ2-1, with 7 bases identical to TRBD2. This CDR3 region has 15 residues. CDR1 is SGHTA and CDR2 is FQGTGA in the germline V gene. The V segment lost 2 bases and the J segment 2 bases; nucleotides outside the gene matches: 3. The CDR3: CASSLFSGAYNEQFF. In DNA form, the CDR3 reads TGTGCCAGCAGCTTATTCAGCGGGGCCTACAATGAGCAGTTCTTC.

The CDR3 DNA follows: TGTGCCAGCAGCCTCGTTCCCTCTGGGGCCAACGTCCTGACTTTC. This sequence encodes CASSLVPSGANVLTF. The chain employs TRBV5-4 and TRBJ2-6; no definite D call. The CDR3 covers 15 residues. Germline CDR1 SGHNT, CDR2 YYREEE (reference sequence). Trimming pared 4 bases from V and 0 bases from J, leaving 8 bases between.

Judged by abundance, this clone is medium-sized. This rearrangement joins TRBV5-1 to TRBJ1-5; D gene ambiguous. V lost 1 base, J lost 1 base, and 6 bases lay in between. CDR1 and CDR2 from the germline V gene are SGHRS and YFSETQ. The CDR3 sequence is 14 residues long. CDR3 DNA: TGCGCCAGCAGCTTGTTGCAGAGCAATCAGCCCCAGCATTTT. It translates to CASSLLQSNQPQHF.

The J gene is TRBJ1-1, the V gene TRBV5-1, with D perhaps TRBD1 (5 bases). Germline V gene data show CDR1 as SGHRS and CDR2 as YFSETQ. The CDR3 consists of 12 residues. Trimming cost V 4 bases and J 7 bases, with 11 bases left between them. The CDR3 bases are TGCGCCAGCAGCATCGACAGAGGTGAAGCTTTCTTT. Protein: CASSIDRGEAFF. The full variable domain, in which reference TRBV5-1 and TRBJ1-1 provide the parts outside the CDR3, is KAGVTQTPRYLIKTRGQQVTLSCSPISGHRSVSWYQQTPGQGLQFLFEYFSETQRNKGNFPGRFSGRQFSNSRSEMNVSTLELGDSALYLCASSIDRGEAFFGQGTRLTVV.

The CDR3 region is CASSPRLLAGAENEQFF. The CDR3 DNA reads TGTGCCAGTAGTCCGAGGCTACTAGCGGGAGCGGAGAATGAGCAGTTCTTC. V and J are TRBV19 and TRBJ2-1; TRBD2 matches 11 bases. CDR1 LNHDA and CDR2 SQIVND come from the germline V gene (reference sequence). Germline trimming cut 5 bases from V and 7 bases from J; bases unmatched to any gene: 13. The CDR3 is made up of 17 amino acids.

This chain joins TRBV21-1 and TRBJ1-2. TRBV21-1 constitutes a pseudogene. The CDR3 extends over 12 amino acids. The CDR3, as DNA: TGTGCCAGCAGCAAAGTAGTCTATGGCTACACCTTC. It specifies CASSKVVYGYTF.

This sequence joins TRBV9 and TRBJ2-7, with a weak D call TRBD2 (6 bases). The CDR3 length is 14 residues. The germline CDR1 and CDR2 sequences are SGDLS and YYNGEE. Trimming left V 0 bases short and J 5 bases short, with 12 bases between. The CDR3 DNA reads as TGTGCCAGCAGCGTAGCACAAACGGGGGACGAGCAGTACTTC. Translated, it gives CASSVAQTGDEQYF. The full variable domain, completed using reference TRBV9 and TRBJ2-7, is DSGVTQTPKHLITATGQRVTLRCSPRSGDLSVYWYQQSLDQGLQFLIQYYNGEERAKGNILERFSAQQFPDLHSELNLSSLELGDSALYFCASSVAQTGDEQYFGPGTRLTVT.

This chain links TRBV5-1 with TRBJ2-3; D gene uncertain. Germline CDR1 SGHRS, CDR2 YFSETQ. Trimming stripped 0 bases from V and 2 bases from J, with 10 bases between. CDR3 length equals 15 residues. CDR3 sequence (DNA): TGCGCCAGCAGCTTGGACGCGAGATCCACAGATACGCAGTATTTT. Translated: CASSLDARSTDTQYF.

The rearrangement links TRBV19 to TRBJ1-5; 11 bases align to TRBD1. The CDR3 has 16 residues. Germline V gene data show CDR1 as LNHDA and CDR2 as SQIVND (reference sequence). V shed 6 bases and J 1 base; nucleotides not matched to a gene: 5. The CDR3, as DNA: TGTGCCAGTAGCCCCCGGGACAGGGGGAGCAATCAGCCCCAGCATTTT. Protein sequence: CASSPRDRGSNQPQHF.

DNA of the CDR3: TGTGCCAGTAGTATAAAAACAGGTCTCGTGGCTAGCTACACCTTC. Translation gives CASSIKTGLVASYTF. The rearrangement uses TRBV19 and TRBJ1-2; the D gene is possibly TRBD1 (5 bases). The CDR3 has 15 amino acids. Trimming pared 2 bases from V and 9 bases from J, leaving 19 bases between. Per the germline V gene, CDR1 is LNHDA and CDR2 is SQIVND (reference sequence).

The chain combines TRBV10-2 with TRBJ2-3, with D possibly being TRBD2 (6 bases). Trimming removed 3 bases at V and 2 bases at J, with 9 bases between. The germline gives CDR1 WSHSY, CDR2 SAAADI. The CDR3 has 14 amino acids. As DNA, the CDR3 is TGCGCCAGCAGTGACGGGAGCGACACAGATACGCAGTATTTT. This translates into CASSDGSDTDTQYF.

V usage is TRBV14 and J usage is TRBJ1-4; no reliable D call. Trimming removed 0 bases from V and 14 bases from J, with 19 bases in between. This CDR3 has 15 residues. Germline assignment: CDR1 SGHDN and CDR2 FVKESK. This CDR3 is CASSQEAAGPSELFF. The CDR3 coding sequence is TGTGCCAGCAGCCAAGAAGCGGCAGGCCCCAGCGAGCTGTTTTTT.

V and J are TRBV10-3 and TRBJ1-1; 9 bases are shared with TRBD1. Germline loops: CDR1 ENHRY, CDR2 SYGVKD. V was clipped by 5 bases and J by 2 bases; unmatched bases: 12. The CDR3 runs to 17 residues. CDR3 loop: CAISPGQGRSKNTEAFF. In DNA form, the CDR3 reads TGTGCCATCAGTCCCGGACAGGGGCGTTCAAAAAACACTGAAGCTTTCTTT.

Written as DNA, the CDR3 is TGTGCCTCAATAAAGACAGGGACGATCGCTTTCTTT. Translating gives CASIKTGTIAFF. This rearrangement joins TRBV2 to TRBJ1-1, with 7 bases aligning to TRBD1. The CDR3 extends over 12 amino acids. CDR1 and CDR2 from the germline V gene are SNHLY and FYNNEI. Germline trimming cut 11 bases from V and 11 bases from J; bases unmatched to any gene: 14.

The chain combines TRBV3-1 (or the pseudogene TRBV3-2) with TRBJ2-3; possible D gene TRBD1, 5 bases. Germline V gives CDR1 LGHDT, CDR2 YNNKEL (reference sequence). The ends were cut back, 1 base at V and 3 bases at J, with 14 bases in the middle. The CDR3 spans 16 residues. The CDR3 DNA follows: TGTGCCAGCAGCCAAGCCGCAGGGATGGGAACAGATACGCAGTATTTT. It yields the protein CASSQAAGMGTDTQYF.

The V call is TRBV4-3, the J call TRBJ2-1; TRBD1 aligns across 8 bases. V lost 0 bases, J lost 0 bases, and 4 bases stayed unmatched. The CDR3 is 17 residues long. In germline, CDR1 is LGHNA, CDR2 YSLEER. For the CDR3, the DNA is TGCGCCAGCAGCCAAGATAGGGACAGGAGCTCCTACAATGAGCAGTTCTTC. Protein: CASSQDRDRSSYNEQFF.

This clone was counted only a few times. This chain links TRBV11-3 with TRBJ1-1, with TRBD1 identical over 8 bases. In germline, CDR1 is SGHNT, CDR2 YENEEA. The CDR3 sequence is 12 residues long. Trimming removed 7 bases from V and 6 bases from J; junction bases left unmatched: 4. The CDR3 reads CASIGQGAEAFF. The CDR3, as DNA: TGTGCCAGCATCGGACAGGGCGCTGAAGCTTTCTTT. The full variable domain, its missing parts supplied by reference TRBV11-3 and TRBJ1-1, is EAGVVQSPRYKIIEKKQPVAFWCNPISGHNTLYWYLQNLGQGPELLIRYENEEAVDDSQLPKDRFSAERLKGVDSTLKIQPAELGDSAVYLCASIGQGAEAFFGQGTRLTVV.

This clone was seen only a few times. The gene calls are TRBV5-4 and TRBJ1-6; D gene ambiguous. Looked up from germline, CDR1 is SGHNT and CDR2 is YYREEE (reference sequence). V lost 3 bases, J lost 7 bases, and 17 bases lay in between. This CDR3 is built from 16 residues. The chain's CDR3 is CASSSAAGRENSPLHF. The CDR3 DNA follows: TGTGCCAGCAGCTCCGCCGCCGGGAGGGAGAATTCACCCCTCCACTTT.

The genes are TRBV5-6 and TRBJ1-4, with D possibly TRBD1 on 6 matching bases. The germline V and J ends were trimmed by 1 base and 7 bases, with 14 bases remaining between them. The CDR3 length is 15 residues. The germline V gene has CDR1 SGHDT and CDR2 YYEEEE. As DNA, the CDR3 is TGTGCCAGCAGCTTGTACGCAGGGGCGGGTGAAAAACTGTTTTTT. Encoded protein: CASSLYAGAGEKLFF.

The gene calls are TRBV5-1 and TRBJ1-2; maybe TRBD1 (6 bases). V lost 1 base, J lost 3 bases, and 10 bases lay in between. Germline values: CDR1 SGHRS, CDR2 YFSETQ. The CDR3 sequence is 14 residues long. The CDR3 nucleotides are TGCGCCAGCAGCTTGCTGGGGGCGGACTATGGCTACACCTTC. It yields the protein CASSLLGADYGYTF.